This TCR beta chain comes out of a study of regulatory T cells in long-lasting Graves disease. Building the TCR beta libraries relied on iRepertoire HTBI primers, and CDR3 regions underwent Arm-PCR. One entry per CDR3 protein results from TCRdb running MiXCR on the multiplex PCR reads. The sample yields approximately 350,000 distinct CDR3 sequences, around 15% seen once. This clonotype was seen ten or more times. Time point meaning: newly diagnosed GD, antithyroid drugs for less than 3 months. Extracted RNA from PBMCs served as the source of the TCR library. These data also featured in a second study, about T cells in Graves' hyperthyroidism and ophthalmopathy. Turning to that study: Diagnostic decisions used clinical symptoms, serum thyroxine and TRAb, thyroid ultrasound and orbital computed tomography.

This material consisted of peripheral blood mononuclear cells (PBMCs), taken at new diagnosis, from a patient treated with antithyroid drugs. The origin of this receptor is a woman aged 18-35 years with Graves disease.

CDR3 in amino acids: CATSRETSGEKETQYF. CDR3 sequence (DNA): TGTGCCACCAGCAGAGAAACTAGCGGGGAAAAAGAGACCCAGTACTTC. The chain couples TRBV15 to TRBJ2-5, with 10 bases lining up with TRBD2. Germline V lookup: CDR1 LNHNV, CDR2 YYDKDF (reference sequence). There are 16 residues in the CDR3. Losses at the gene ends were 0 bases for V and 3 bases for J; bases not matched to a gene: 4.